One and the same sample provided the 21 T cell receptor beta chains below, sequenced in a study of blood T cell dynamics during melanoma immunotherapy (TCRdb year 2020). The time point label here, explained by the study, means: pre-treatment baseline. Receptor libraries were prepared by the immunoSEQ multiplex PCR assay. TCRdb took over this immuneACCESS table, retaining in-frame rearrangements with V and J assigned. Such tables are incomplete; in checked studies, under half of the missing clones stem from an unresolved V gene, and the remainder is unexplained. For this sample there are about 16,000 clones; approximately 93% appear just once. 1.5% to 2% of the sample is taken by the ten largest. The sequencing used blood, collected from a patient treated with checkpoint blockade. The receptors here all came from a human donor with melanoma.

The chain carries TRBV18 and TRBJ2-2; D may be TRBD1 (6 bases). The CDR3 loop spans 16 amino acids. CDR1 is KGHSH, CDR2 LQKENI, per germline. V was pared by 0 bases and J by 1 base, with 9 bases between. CDR3 in DNA: TGTGCCAGCTCACCACCCGGGACACGGAACACCGGGGAGCTGTTTTTT. Translation gives CASSPPGTRNTGELFF.

The chain has TRBV7-9 and TRBJ1-2, with D uncertain. The germline CDR1 and CDR2 sequences are SEHNR and FQNEAQ (reference sequence). This CDR3 has 13 amino acids. Trimming took off 1 base at V and 4 bases at J, with 7 bases between the two ends. CDR3 protein: CASSLVGIYGYTF. DNA of the CDR3: TGTGCCAGCAGCTTAGTAGGGATCTATGGCTACACCTTC. Looking up the rest from reference TRBV7-9 and TRBJ1-2 gives the full variable domain: DTGVSQNPRHKITKRGQNVTFRCDPISEHNRLYWYRQTLGQGPEFLTYFQNEAQLEKSRLLSDRFSAERPKGSFSTLEIQRTEQGDSAMYLCASSLVGIYGYTFGSGTRLTVV.

This chain joins TRBV5-4 and TRBJ2-1, with TRBD2 matching 9 bases. The CDR3 extends over 16 amino acids. Germline loops: CDR1 SGHNT, CDR2 YYREEE (reference sequence). The V segment lost 3 bases and the J segment 5 bases; nucleotides outside the gene matches: 9. The CDR3 DNA follows: TGTGCCAGCAGCTACTTTAGCGGGAGTAGCAACAATGAGCAGTTCTTC. Protein sequence: CASSYFSGSSNNEQFF.

V usage is TRBV10-1 and J usage is TRBJ1-4, with a possible D match to TRBD1 (5 bases). This CDR3 is built from 14 residues. Germline assignment: CDR1 WNHNN and CDR2 SYGVQD (reference sequence). The V and J ends lost 3 bases and 5 bases respectively, with 10 bases between them. The CDR3 here is CASSEGGDNEKLFF. CDR3 DNA sequence: TGCGCCAGCAGTGAAGGAGGGGACAATGAAAAACTGTTTTTT.

V is TRBV7-7 and J is TRBJ2-2, with D tentatively TRBD2 (6 bases). CDR1 SSHAT and CDR2 FNYEAQ come from the germline V gene (reference sequence). CDR3 size: 14 residues. Trimming cost V 0 bases and J 6 bases, with 8 bases left between them. CDR3 nucleotide sequence: TGTGCCAGCAGCTTAGCGGGAGGCTCCGGGGAGCTGTTTTTT. Translating it yields CASSLAGGSGELFF. Using reference TRBV7-7 and TRBJ2-2 for the parts outside the CDR3, the full variable domain is GAGVSQSPRYKVTKRGQDVTLRCDPISSHATLYWYQQALGQGPEFLTYFNYEAQPDKSGLPSDRFSAERPEGSISTLTIQRTEQRDSAMYRCASSLAGGSGELFFGEGSRLTVL.

The CDR3 sequence is CASSRRPGSNEKLFF. CDR3 in DNA: TGTGCCAGTAGTAGGCGACCCGGGAGTAATGAAAAACTGTTTTTT. The rearrangement links TRBV19 to TRBJ1-4; D unresolved. This CDR3 has 15 amino acids. With 4 bases removed from V and 4 bases from J, the gap between germline ends came to 13 bases. Germline CDR1 and CDR2: LNHDA and SQIVND (reference sequence).

The V call is TRBV28, the J call TRBJ1-2; no clear D gene. V shed 5 bases and J shed 6 bases, with 7 bases lying between them. Germline lookup yields CDR1 MDHEN and CDR2 SYDVKM. The CDR3 is made up of 11 amino acids. DNA of the CDR3: TGTGCCAGCAGTATCCTAGATGGCTACACCTTC. It yields the protein CASSILDGYTF.

The chain combines TRBV11-2 with TRBJ1-1; D unclear. This CDR3 is 12 amino acids long. CDR1 and CDR2 from the germline V gene are SGHAT and FQNNGV. V lost 3 bases and J 2 bases, leaving 4 bases between the germline ends. CDR3 region: CASSFYNTEAFF. The DNA of the CDR3 is TGTGCCAGCAGCTTTTACAACACTGAAGCTTTCTTT.

The sample holds one count of this clone. This rearrangement joins TRBV14 to TRBJ2-7; 8 bases are a match to TRBD1. Trimming took 1 base from V and 3 from J; bases not matched to a gene: 8. This CDR3 has 16 amino acids. Germline CDR1 is SGHDN and CDR2 is FVKESK. The CDR3 reads CASSQGPGTGNYEQYF. The DNA for the CDR3 is TGTGCCAGCAGCCAAGGCCCGGGGACAGGCAACTACGAGCAGTACTTC.

The chain links TRBV11-1 to TRBJ1-2; D is unclear. V dropped 1 base and J dropped 8 bases, with 11 bases sitting between them. CDR1 and CDR2 (germline): SGHAT, FQDESV (reference sequence). This CDR3 region has 13 residues. As DNA, the CDR3 is TGTGCCAGCAGCTTAGACCCGAGGGCCGGCTACACCTTC. Its translation is CASSLDPRAGYTF.

This chain links TRBV10-1 with TRBJ1-1; 10 bases fit TRBD1. Germline V CDR1 and CDR2: WNHNN, SYGVQD (reference sequence). The CDR3 is 13 residues long. V lost 10 bases and J lost 6; bases outside the gene matches: 8. CDR3 loop: CATRRTGGSEAFF. CDR3 in DNA: TGCGCCACCAGGAGGACAGGGGGGTCTGAAGCTTTCTTT.

The chain carries TRBV7-8 and TRBJ1-1; D is possibly TRBD1 (5 bases). The CDR3 length is 13 residues. Germline V gives CDR1 SGHVS, CDR2 FQNEAQ. Deletions cut 5 bases from V and 4 bases from J, with 11 bases between. The CDR3, as DNA: TGTGCCAGCAGCCGCGGGGGGGTCACTGAAGCTTTCTTT. It translates to CASSRGGVTEAFF.

The chain combines TRBV4-2 with TRBJ1-1; D is unclear. Deletions cut 1 base from V and 0 bases from J, with 15 bases between. CDR3 size: 17 residues. CDR1 and CDR2 from the germline V gene are LGHNA and YNFKEQ. CDR3 protein: CASSQGQFGSLNTEAFF. Here the CDR3 DNA reads TGTGCCAGCAGCCAAGGCCAATTCGGGAGTTTGAACACTGAAGCTTTCTTT.

V usage is TRBV5-8 and J usage is TRBJ1-6; TRBD1 might be the D (5 bases). This CDR3 comprises 15 residues. Trimming left V 1 base short and J 6 bases short, with 11 bases between. Germline assignment: CDR1 SGHTS and CDR2 YDEGEE. CDR3 protein: CASSLISGANSPLHF. The CDR3 DNA is TGTGCCAGCAGCTTGATATCCGGGGCTAATTCACCCCTCCACTTT.

V and J are TRBV4-1 and TRBJ2-7, with D possibly being TRBD2 (5 bases). Trimming shortened V by 1 base and J by 6 bases, and 7 bases separated the two germline ends. The CDR3 length is 12 residues. Germline loops: CDR1 MGHRA, CDR2 YSYEKL. The DNA of the CDR3 is TGCGCCAGCAGCCAAGCTAGCACCGAGCAGTACTTC. Translation gives CASSQASTEQYF.

The rearrangement joins TRBV5-6 to TRBJ2-7; 9 bases match TRBD1. This CDR3 has 14 amino acids. V was clipped by 0 bases and J by 7 bases; unmatched bases: 5. The germline V gene encodes CDR1 SGHDT and CDR2 YYEEEE. CDR3 bases: TGTGCCAGCAGCTTGGGACAGGGGGTTCGGGAGCAGTACTTC. Its translation is CASSLGQGVREQYF.

This clone appeared a single time. This sequence joins TRBV5-4 and TRBJ2-7; D gene ambiguous. The CDR3 loop spans 12 amino acids. Between the trimmed V and J ends, which lost 0 bases and 3 bases, there was a span of 4 bases. CDR1 is SGHNT and CDR2 is YYREEE in the germline V gene (reference sequence). CDR3 nucleotides: TGTGCCAGCAGCTTGGGGGTCTACGAGCAGTACTTC. This translates into CASSLGVYEQYF. The complete variable domain, with remaining parts taken from reference TRBV5-4 and TRBJ2-7, reads ETGVTQSPTHLIKTRGQQVTLRCSSQSGHNTVSWYQQALGQGPQFIFQYYREEENGRGNFPPRFSGLQFPNYSSELNVNALELDDSALYLCASSLGVYEQYFGPGTRLTVT.

CDR3 sequence (DNA): TGTGCCAGCGGCGCGGGCACTACCTACGAGCAGTACTTC. Translation: CASGAGTTYEQYF. The rearrangement uses TRBV11-2 and TRBJ2-7; TRBD2 might be the D (5 bases). The CDR3 has 13 amino acids. In germline, CDR1 is SGHAT, CDR2 FQNNGV. V was pared by 8 bases and J by 2 bases, with 13 bases between.

V gene TRBV30 combines with J gene TRBJ1-3; no definite D call. Trimming cost V 1 base and J 0 bases, with 4 bases left between them. The CDR3 has 13 amino acids. Germline assignment: CDR1 GTSNPN and CDR2 SVGIG (reference sequence). The CDR3 sequence: CAWSGSSGNTIYF. The CDR3 DNA follows: TGTGCCTGGAGTGGGAGCTCTGGAAACACCATATATTTT.

This rearrangement joins TRBV19 to TRBJ2-1; possibly TRBD2 for D (5 bases). Looked up from germline, CDR1 is LNHDA and CDR2 is SQIVND (reference sequence). With 3 bases removed from V and 3 bases from J, the gap between germline ends came to 9 bases. The CDR3 runs to 14 residues. In DNA form, the CDR3 reads TGTGCCAGTAGTATCGGGGTTTTCTACAATGAGCAGTTCTTC. Protein sequence: CASSIGVFYNEQFF.

V usage is TRBV11-2 and J usage is TRBJ1-6, with no clear D. Trimming stripped 6 bases from V and 0 bases from J, with 15 bases between. The CDR3 consists of 17 residues. Germline-derived CDR1 and CDR2 are SGHAT and FQNNGV. The CDR3 is CASSNPEGSSYNSPLHF. Here the CDR3 DNA reads TGTGCCAGCAGTAATCCCGAAGGGAGCTCCTATAATTCACCCCTCCACTTT.